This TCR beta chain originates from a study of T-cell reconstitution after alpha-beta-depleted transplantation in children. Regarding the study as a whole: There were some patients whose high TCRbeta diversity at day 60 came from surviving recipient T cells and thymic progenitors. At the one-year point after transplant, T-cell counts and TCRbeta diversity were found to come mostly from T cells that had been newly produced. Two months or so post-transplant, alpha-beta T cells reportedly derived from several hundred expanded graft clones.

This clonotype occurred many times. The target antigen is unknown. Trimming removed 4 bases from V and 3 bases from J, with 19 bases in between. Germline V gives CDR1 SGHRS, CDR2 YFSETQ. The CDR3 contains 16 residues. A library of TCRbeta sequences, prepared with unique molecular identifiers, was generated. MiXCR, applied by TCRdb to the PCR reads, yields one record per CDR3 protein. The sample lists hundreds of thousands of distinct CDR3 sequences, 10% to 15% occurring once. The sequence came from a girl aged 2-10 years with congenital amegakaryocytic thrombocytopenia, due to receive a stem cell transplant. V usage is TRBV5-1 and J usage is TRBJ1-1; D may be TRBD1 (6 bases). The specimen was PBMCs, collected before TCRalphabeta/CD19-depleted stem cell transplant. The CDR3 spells CASSMDRTATYTEAFF. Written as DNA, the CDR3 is TGCGCCAGCAGCATGGATAGGACAGCGACCTACACTGAAGCTTTCTTT.